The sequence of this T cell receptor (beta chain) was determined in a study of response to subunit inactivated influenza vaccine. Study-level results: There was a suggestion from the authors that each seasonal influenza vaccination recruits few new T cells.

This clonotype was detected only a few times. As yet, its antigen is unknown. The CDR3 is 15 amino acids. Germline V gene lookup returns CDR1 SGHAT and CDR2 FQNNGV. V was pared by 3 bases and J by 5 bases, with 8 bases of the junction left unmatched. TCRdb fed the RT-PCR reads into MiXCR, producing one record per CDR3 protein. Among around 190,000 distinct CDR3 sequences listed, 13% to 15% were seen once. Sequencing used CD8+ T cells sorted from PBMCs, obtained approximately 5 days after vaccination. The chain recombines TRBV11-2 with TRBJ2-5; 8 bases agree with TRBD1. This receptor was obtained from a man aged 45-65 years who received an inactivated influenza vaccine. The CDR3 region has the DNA TGTGCCAGCAGCTTTGCGGCCAGGGGGCGGGAGACCCAGTACTTC. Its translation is CASSFAARGRETQYF.